This T cell receptor (beta chain) was captured by sequencing in a study of cytomegalovirus exposure and HLA in healthy donors. Both 60 Vbeta primers and 13 Jbeta primers went into the PCR. Measured with immunoSEQ multiplex PCR; TCRdb has only the in-frame clones, and not every one. The sample lists around 85,000 clones, roughly 80% occurring once. V lost 5 bases and J lost 5, with 3 bases in between. Germline loops: CDR1 SNHLY, CDR2 FYNNEI. The CDR3 contains 11 residues. The V call is TRBV2, the J call TRBJ2-2; D uncertain. Sequenced material: PBMCs. This clonotype was sampled from a woman between 45 and 60 years old in good health and CMV-seropositive. CDR3 DNA: TGTGCCAGCAGTTATACCGGGGAGCTGTTTTTT. Encoded protein: CASSYTGELFF. Looking up the rest from reference TRBV2 and TRBJ2-2 gives the full variable domain: EPEVTQTPSHQVTQMGQEVILRCVPISNHLYFYWYRQILGQKVEFLVSFYNNEISEKSEIFDDQFSVERPDGSNFTLKIRSTKLEDSAMYFCASSYTGELFFGEGSRLTVL.